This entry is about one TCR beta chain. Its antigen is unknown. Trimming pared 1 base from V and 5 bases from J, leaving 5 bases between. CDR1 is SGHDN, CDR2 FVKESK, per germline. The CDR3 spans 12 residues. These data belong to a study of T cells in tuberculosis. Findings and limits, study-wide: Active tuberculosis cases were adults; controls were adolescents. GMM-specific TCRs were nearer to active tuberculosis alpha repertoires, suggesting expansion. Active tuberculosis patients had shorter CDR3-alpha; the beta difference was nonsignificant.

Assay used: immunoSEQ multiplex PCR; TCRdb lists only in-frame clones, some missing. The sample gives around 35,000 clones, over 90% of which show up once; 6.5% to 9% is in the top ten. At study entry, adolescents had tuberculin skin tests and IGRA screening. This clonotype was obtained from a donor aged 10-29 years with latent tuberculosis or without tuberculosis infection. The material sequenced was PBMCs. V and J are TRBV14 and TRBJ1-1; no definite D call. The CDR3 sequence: CASSQGDTEAFF. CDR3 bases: TGTGCCAGCAGCCAAGGAGATACTGAAGCTTTCTTT.